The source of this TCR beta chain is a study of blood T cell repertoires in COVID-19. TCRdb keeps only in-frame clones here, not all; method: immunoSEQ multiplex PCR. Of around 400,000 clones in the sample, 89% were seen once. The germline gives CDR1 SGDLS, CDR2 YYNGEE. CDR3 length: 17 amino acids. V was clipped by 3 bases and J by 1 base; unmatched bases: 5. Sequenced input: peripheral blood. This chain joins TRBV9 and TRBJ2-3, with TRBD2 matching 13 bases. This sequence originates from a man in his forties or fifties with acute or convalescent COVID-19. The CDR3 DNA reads TGTGCCAGCAGCGCCCTCGGACTAGCGGGGGGCACAGATACGCAGTATTTT. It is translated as CASSALGLAGGTDTQYF.